The entry below describes one TCR beta chain. Its antigen is not identified. Blood CD8+ and CD4+ T cells underwent high-throughput TCR beta sequencing. TEMRA cells were FACS-enriched, unlike CD8+ and CD4+ T cells, which were negatively isolated. This sample was included in a study of CD8 T cells in Susac syndrome. Study results and caveats: Repertoires of Susac syndrome CD4+ T cells lacked clonal expansion.

CDR1 and CDR2 (germline): MNHEY, SVGAGI. Trimming took 2 bases from V and 0 from J, leaving 11 bases between them. This CDR3 spans 15 amino acids. Random hexamers were used to reverse transcribe an amount of about 0.5 to 1 ug RNA. With immunoSEQ multiplex PCR, TCR beta CDR3 was amplified across 54 Vbeta and 13 Jbeta. TCRdb processed the immunoSEQ multiplex PCR reads anew with MiXCR; each CDR3 protein has one entry. Here the sample spans 150,000 to 200,000 distinct CDR3 sequences, 75% to 95% being singletons. The sequence came from a human donor with Susac syndrome. The rearrangement joins TRBV6-5 to TRBJ2-7; a weak D match, TRBD2 (6 bases). Sequencing input: CD4+ T cells from PBMCs. Here the CDR3 DNA reads TGTGCCAGCAGTTACCGCGGGGCTCCCTCCTACGAGCAGTACTTC. This sequence encodes CASSYRGAPSYEQYF.